This T cell receptor (beta chain) was found in a study of CD4 T cells in relation to SARS-CoV-2 and coronaviruses. In germline, CDR1 is MDHEN, CDR2 SYDVKM. Trimming left V 5 bases short and J 4 bases short, with 12 bases between. The CDR3 is 13 residues long. Unexposed donor CD4+ T cells date from about 2011-2018, before the COVID-19 pandemic. Using immunoSEQ multiplex PCR, the repertoire was profiled, and TCRdb retains in-frame clones only, with some absent. The sample carries about 68,000 clones, 85% to 95% recorded once. Material for sequencing was naive CD4+ T cells from PBMCs. Described subset: naive CD4+ T cells isolated by negative enrichment. The receptor comes from a human donor in good health. V and J are TRBV28 and TRBJ2-7; D is perhaps TRBD1 (6 bases). In nucleotides, the CDR3 is TGTGCCAGCAGTCTAAACACAGGGTACGAGCAGTACTTC. This encodes CASSLNTGYEQYF.